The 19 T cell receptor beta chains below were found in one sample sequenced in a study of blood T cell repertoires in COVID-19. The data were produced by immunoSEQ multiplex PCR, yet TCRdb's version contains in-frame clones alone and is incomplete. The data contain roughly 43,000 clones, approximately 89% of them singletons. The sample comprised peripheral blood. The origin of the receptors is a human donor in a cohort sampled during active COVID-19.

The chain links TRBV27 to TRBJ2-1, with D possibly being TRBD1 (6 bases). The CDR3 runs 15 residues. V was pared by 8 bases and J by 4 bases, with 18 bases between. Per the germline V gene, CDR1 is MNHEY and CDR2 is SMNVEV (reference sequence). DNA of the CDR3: TGTGCCAGCCGAAGAGGGGGACCCTTTTACAATGAGCAGTTCTTC. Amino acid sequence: CASRRGGPFYNEQFF.

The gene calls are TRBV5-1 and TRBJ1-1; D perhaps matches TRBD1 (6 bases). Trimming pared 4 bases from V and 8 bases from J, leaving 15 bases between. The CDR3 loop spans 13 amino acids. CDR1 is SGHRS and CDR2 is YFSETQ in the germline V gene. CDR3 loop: CASSTGQSPEAFF. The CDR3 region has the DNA TGCGCCAGCAGCACAGGACAGAGTCCCGAAGCTTTCTTT.

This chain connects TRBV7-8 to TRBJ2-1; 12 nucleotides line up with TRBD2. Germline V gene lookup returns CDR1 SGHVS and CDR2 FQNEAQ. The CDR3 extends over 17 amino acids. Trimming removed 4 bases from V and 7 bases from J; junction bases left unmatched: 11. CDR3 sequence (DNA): TGTGCCAGCAGCTCAGTGACTAGCGGGAGAGAAATAAATGAGCAGTTCTTC. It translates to CASSSVTSGREINEQFF.

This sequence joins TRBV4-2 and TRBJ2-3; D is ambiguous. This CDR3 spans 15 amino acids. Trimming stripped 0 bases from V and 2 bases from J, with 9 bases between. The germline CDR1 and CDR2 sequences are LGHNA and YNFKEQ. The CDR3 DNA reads TGTGCCAGCAGCCAAGAGCGGTTATCCACAGATACGCAGTATTTT. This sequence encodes CASSQERLSTDTQYF.

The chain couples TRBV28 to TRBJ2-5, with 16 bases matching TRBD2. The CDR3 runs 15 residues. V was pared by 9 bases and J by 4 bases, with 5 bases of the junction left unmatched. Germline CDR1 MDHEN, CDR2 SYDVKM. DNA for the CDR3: TGTGCCAGTACTGGGACTAGCGGGAGGGTAGAGACCCAGTACTTC. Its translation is CASTGTSGRVETQYF.

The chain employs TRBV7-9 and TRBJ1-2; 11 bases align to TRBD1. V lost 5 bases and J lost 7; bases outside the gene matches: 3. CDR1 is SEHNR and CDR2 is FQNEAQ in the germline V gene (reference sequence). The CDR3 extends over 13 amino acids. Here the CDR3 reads CASSRGTGGGYTF. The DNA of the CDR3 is TGTGCCAGCAGCAGGGGGACAGGGGGTGGCTACACCTTC.

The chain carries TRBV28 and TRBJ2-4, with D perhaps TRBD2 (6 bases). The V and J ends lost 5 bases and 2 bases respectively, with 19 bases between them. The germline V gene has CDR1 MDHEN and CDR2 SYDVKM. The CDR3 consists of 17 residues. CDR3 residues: CASSEWKGGRSKNIQYF. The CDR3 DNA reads TGTGCCAGCAGTGAGTGGAAAGGAGGGCGGTCCAAAAACATTCAGTACTTC. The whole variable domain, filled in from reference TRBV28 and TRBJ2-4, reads DVKVTQSSRYLVKRTGEKVFLECVQDMDHENMFWYRQDPGLGLRLIYFSYDVKMKEKGDIPEGYSVSREKKERFSLILESASTNQTSMYLCASSEWKGGRSKNIQYFGAGTRLSVL.

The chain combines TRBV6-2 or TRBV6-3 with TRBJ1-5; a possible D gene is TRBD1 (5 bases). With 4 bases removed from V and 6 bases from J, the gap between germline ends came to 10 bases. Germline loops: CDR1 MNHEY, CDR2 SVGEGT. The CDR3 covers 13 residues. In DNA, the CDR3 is TGTGCCAGCAGTTTCGGCAGGGTTCAGCCCCAGCATTTT. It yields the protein CASSFGRVQPQHF.

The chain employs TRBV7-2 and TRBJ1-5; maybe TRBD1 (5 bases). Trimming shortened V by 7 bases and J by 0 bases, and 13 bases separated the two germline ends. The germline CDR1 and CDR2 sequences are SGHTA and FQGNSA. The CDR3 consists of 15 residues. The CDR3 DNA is TGTGCCAGCACCCTGGGGGGTTATAGCAATCAGCCCCAGCATTTT. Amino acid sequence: CASTLGGYSNQPQHF.

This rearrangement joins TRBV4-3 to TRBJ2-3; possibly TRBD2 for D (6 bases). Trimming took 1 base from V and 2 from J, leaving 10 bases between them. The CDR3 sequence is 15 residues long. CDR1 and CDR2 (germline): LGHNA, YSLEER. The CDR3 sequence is CASSQGGGDTDTQYF. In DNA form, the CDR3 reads TGCGCCAGCAGCCAAGGAGGAGGGGACACAGATACGCAGTATTTT.

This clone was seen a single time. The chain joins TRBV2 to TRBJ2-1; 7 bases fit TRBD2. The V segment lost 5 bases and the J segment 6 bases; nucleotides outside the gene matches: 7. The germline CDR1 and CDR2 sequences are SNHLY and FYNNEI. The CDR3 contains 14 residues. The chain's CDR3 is CASSPSSGFNEQFF. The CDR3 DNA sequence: TGTGCCAGCAGTCCCTCTAGCGGATTCAATGAGCAGTTCTTC.

CDR3 nucleotide sequence: TGTGCCAGCATTTTAACAGCTAAAGAGACCCAGTACTTC. It translates to CASILTAKETQYF. This chain connects TRBV6-5 to TRBJ2-5; D is unclear. Germline assignment: CDR1 MNHEY and CDR2 SVGAGI. Trimming removed 7 bases at V and 3 bases at J, with 12 bases between. The CDR3 consists of 13 residues.

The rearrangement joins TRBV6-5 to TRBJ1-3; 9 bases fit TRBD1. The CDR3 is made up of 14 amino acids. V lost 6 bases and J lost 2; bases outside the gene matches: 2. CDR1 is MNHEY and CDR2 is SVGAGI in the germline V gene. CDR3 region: CASSRQGAGNTIYF. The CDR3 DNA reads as TGTGCCAGCAGCCGACAGGGGGCTGGAAACACCATATATTTT.

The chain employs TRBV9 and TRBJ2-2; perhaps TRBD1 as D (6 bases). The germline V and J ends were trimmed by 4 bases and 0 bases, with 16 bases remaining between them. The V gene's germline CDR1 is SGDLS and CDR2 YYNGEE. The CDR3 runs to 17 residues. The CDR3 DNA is TGTGCCAGCAGCCGAGGGACACTAAGAACGAACACCGGGGAGCTGTTTTTT. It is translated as CASSRGTLRTNTGELFF.

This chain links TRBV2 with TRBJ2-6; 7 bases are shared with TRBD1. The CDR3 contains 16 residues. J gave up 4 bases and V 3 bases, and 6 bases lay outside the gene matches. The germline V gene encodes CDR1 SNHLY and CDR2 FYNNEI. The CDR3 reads CASSENRGAGANVLTF. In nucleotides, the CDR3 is TGTGCCAGCAGTGAGAACAGGGGTGCGGGGGCCAACGTCCTGACTTTC.

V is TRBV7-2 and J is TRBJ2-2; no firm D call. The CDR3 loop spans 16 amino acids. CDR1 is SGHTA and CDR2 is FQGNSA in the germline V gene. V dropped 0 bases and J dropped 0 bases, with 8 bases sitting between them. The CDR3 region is CASSLAYPANTGELFF. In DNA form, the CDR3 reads TGTGCCAGCAGCTTAGCGTACCCAGCGAACACCGGGGAGCTGTTTTTT.

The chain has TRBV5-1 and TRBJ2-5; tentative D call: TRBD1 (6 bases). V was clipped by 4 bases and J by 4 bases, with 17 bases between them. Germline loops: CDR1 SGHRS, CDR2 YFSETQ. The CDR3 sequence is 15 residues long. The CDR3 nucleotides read TGCGCCAGCAGCCTCGGGACACACTCCCGAGAGACCCAGTACTTC. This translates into CASSLGTHSRETQYF. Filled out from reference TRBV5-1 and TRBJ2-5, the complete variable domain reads KAGVTQTPRYLIKTRGQQVTLSCSPISGHRSVSWYQQTPGQGLQFLFEYFSETQRNKGNFPGRFSGRQFSNSRSEMNVSTLELGDSALYLCASSLGTHSRETQYFGPGTRLLVL.

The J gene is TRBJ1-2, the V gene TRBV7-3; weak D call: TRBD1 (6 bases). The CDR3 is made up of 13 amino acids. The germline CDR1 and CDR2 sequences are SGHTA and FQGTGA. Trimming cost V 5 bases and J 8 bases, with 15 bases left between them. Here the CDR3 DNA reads TGTGCCAGCAGCGACGGACAGAACTTAGGCTACACCTTC. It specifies CASSDGQNLGYTF. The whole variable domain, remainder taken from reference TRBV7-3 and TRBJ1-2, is GAGVSQTPSNKVTEKGKYVELRCDPISGHTALYWYRQSLGQGPEFLIYFQGTGAADDSGLPNDRFFAVRPEGSVSTLKIQRTERGDSAVYLCASSDGQNLGYTFGSGTRLTVV.

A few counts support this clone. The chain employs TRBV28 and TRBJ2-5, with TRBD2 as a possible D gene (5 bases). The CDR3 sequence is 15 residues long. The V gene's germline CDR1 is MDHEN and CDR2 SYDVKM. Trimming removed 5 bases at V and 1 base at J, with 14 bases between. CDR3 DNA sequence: TGTGCCAGCAGTCCCCCGACTAAAGGCCAAGAGACCCAGTACTTC. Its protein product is CASSPPTKGQETQYF.